The 32 T cell receptor beta chains reported below all come from one sample, sequenced in a study of OX40 agonist ivuxolimab in advanced cancers. Produced via immunoSEQ multiplex PCR; TCRdb's table is partial and in-frame only. The profile shows some 62,000 clones, 85% of them singletons. The sequences come from CD4+ or CD8+ T cells sorted from blood, collected in a trial of the OX40 agonist ivuxolimab. The receptor set was obtained from an adult with an advanced solid tumor such as melanoma, head and neck, liver or kidney cancer.

The J gene is TRBJ2-7, the V gene TRBV19; TRBD1 is a possible D gene (5 bases). Looked up from germline, CDR1 is LNHDA and CDR2 is SQIVND (reference sequence). This CDR3 comprises 12 residues. V lost 8 bases and J lost 2, with 10 bases in between. DNA for the CDR3: TGTGCCAGTTCTGAGGACACCTACGAGCAGTACTTC. As protein: CASSEDTYEQYF. Full variable domain (outside the CDR3, taken from reference TRBV19 and TRBJ2-7): DGGITQSPKYLFRKEGQNVTLSCEQNLNHDAMYWYRQDPGQGLRLIYYSQIVNDFQKGDIAEGYSVSREKKESFPLTVTSAQKNPTAFYLCASSEDTYEQYFGPGTRLTVT.

The CDR3 loop reads CAWSEGPGVNTEAFF. The CDR3 nucleotides read TGTGCCTGGAGTGAAGGGCCAGGGGTGAACACTGAAGCTTTCTTT. The V gene is TRBV30, the J gene TRBJ1-1; tentative D call: TRBD1 (6 bases). Germline V gene sequence: CDR1 GTSNPN, CDR2 SVGIG (reference sequence). Trimming removed 1 base at V and 0 bases at J, with 12 bases between. The CDR3 runs 15 residues.

V and J are TRBV6-6 and TRBJ2-7; 9 bases line up with TRBD1. The CDR3 extends over 13 amino acids. The germline CDR1 and CDR2 sequences are MNHNY and SVGAGI (reference sequence). Losses at the gene ends were 7 bases for V and 4 bases for J; bases not matched to a gene: 5. The DNA of the CDR3 is TGTGCCAGCACCGAGGGACAGGGTTACGAGCAGTACTTC. Its protein is CASTEGQGYEQYF.

V and J are TRBV27 and TRBJ2-7; 8 bases agree with TRBD2. This CDR3 has 15 residues. CDR1 and CDR2 from the germline V gene are MNHEY and SMNVEV (reference sequence). V shed 5 bases, J shed 1 base, and the junction held 7 bases outside the gene matches. The CDR3 DNA is TGTGCCAGCAGTGAAAGCGGGAGATTTTCCTACGAGCAGTACTTC. Translating gives CASSESGRFSYEQYF.

J is TRBJ2-3 and V is TRBV19; D ambiguous. With 6 bases removed from V and 6 bases from J, the gap between germline ends came to 10 bases. The CDR3 sequence is 12 residues long. Germline CDR1 reads LNHDA; CDR2 reads SQIVND (reference sequence). CDR3: CASSPTADTQYF. As DNA, the CDR3 is TGTGCCAGTAGCCCCACGGCGGATACGCAGTATTTT. The complete variable domain, with remaining parts taken from reference TRBV19 and TRBJ2-3, reads DGGITQSPKYLFRKEGQNVTLSCEQNLNHDAMYWYRQDPGQGLRLIYYSQIVNDFQKGDIAEGYSVSREKKESFPLTVTSAQKNPTAFYLCASSPTADTQYFGPGTRLTVL.

The rearrangement joins TRBV7-2 to TRBJ1-5, with D unclear. The CDR3 is 16 residues long. The germline V gene has CDR1 SGHTA and CDR2 FQGNSA. Trimming took off 1 base at V and 0 bases at J, with 10 bases between the two ends. CDR3 protein: CASSLEPAYSNQPQHF. CDR3 nucleotides: TGTGCCAGCAGCTTAGAGCCGGCCTATAGCAATCAGCCCCAGCATTTT.

The J gene is TRBJ2-5, the V gene TRBV15; 8 nucleotides line up with TRBD2. This CDR3 comprises 15 residues. Trimming took 0 bases from V and 3 from J; bases not matched to a gene: 3. Germline values: CDR1 LNHNV, CDR2 YYDKDF (reference sequence). The CDR3 sequence is CATSRDRGGEETQYF. Here the CDR3 DNA reads TGTGCCACCAGCAGAGATCGGGGGGGAGAAGAGACCCAGTACTTC.

This chain uses TRBV5-1 with TRBJ2-7, with 8 nucleotides matching TRBD1. The CDR3 has 15 amino acids. The junction had 11 bases not matched to a gene; V was cut back by 7 bases and J by 2 bases. CDR1 is SGHRS, CDR2 YFSETQ, per germline. CDR3 sequence reads: CASRPGQGGTYEQYF. The DNA of the CDR3 is TGCGCCAGCCGCCCCGGACAGGGAGGAACCTACGAGCAGTACTTC.

The chain links TRBV11-2 to TRBJ2-7; 9 bases map to TRBD2. V was pared by 2 bases and J by 0 bases, with 8 bases of the junction left unmatched. This CDR3 has 17 amino acids. Germline assignment: CDR1 SGHAT and CDR2 FQNNGV. CDR3: CASSLFRQREDSYEQYF. In nucleotides, the CDR3 is TGTGCCAGCAGCTTATTTAGGCAGCGGGAGGACTCCTACGAGCAGTACTTC.

The chain combines TRBV18 with TRBJ1-4; 8 bases line up with TRBD1. Germline CDR1 and CDR2: KGHSH and LQKENI. J gave up 2 bases and V 11 bases, and 16 bases lay outside the gene matches. This CDR3 is 17 amino acids long. DNA of the CDR3: TGTGCCTCAGATTCCGGGACAGGCCTCATTACTAATGAAAAACTGTTTTTT. It translates to CASDSGTGLITNEKLFF.

V usage is TRBV5-1 and J usage is TRBJ2-5; 11 nucleotides align to TRBD2. The J call is uncertain, as TRBJ2-7 better fits the DNA end. The CDR3 contains 14 residues. CDR1 is SGHRS and CDR2 is YFSETQ in the germline V gene. CDR3 loop: CASSSGLADYEQYF. CDR3 sequence (DNA): TGCGCCAGCAGCTCGGGACTAGCGGACTACGAGCAGTACTTC.

The genes are TRBV5-1 and TRBJ1-1, with TRBD1 as a possible D gene (5 bases). Germline CDR1 SGHRS, CDR2 YFSETQ. This CDR3 comprises 14 residues. The germline V and J ends were trimmed by 3 bases and 2 bases, with 11 bases remaining between them. The CDR3, as DNA: TGCGCCAGCAGCTGGTGGGGCGACAACACTGAAGCTTTCTTT. This codes for CASSWWGDNTEAFF.

The genes are TRBV28 and TRBJ1-4, with a possible D match to TRBD1 (5 bases). V lost 3 bases to trimming and J lost 11 bases, with 10 bases between them. The CDR3 length is 12 residues. Germline values: CDR1 MDHEN, CDR2 SYDVKM. The CDR3 is CASSLLEGKLFF. Here the CDR3 DNA reads TGTGCCAGCAGTTTGCTGGAGGGGAAACTGTTTTTT.

V usage is TRBV5-5 and J usage is TRBJ2-7; 7 bases are a match to TRBD2. Germline values: CDR1 SGHKS, CDR2 YYEKEE (reference sequence). The CDR3 consists of 17 residues. V was pared by 6 bases and J by 1 base, with 16 bases of the junction left unmatched. CDR3 bases: TGTGCCAGCACCGATCGGGTTGCGGGAGAGGCGTCCTACGAGCAGTACTTC. This encodes CASTDRVAGEASYEQYF.

This chain uses TRBV28 with TRBJ2-1; the match to TRBD2 covers 7 bases. The germline V gene encodes CDR1 MDHEN and CDR2 SYDVKM. V shed 5 bases and J 3 bases; nucleotides not matched to a gene: 7. This CDR3 has 15 residues. The CDR3 region is CASSIAGTNYNEQFF. The CDR3 bases are TGTGCCAGCAGTATCGCCGGGACTAACTACAATGAGCAGTTCTTC.

This clone appeared once. The chain combines TRBV5-6 with TRBJ1-1; 11 nucleotides align to TRBD1. Germline lookup yields CDR1 SGHDT and CDR2 YYEEEE. The CDR3 has 14 amino acids. V dropped 0 bases and J dropped 10; count of bases not matched to a gene: 5. CDR3 residues: CASSLVSGQGVAFF. Here the CDR3 DNA reads TGTGCCAGCAGCTTGGTGTCGGGACAGGGGGTAGCTTTCTTT.

The chain is built from TRBV6-5 and TRBJ2-3; D tentatively fits TRBD1 or TRBD2 (6 bases each). Germline CDR1 is MNHEY and CDR2 is SVGAGI. V was clipped by 1 base and J by 0 bases, with 8 bases between them. The CDR3 has 15 residues. CDR3 nucleotides: TGTGCCAGCAGTTACTGGGGGGCTAGCACAGATACGCAGTATTTT. Translation: CASSYWGASTDTQYF.

This sequence joins TRBV2 and TRBJ1-4; D is perhaps TRBD1 (6 bases). Germline CDR1 SNHLY, CDR2 FYNNEI. Trimming took off 6 bases at V and 4 bases at J, with 15 bases between the two ends. The CDR3 runs to 15 residues. The CDR3 protein is CASRRDGQLNEKLFF. In DNA, the CDR3 is TGTGCCAGCAGGAGGGACGGACAGCTTAATGAAAAACTGTTTTTT.

The rearrangement joins TRBV29-1 to TRBJ2-1; TRBD1 matches at 8 bases. The CDR3 has 10 amino acids. V was pared by 4 bases and J by 10 bases, with 0 bases of the junction left unmatched. In germline, CDR1 is SQVTM, CDR2 ANQGSEA. DNA of the CDR3: TGCAGCGTTGGACAGGGGGAGCAGTTCTTC. The encoded protein is CSVGQGEQFF.

This chain joins TRBV14 and TRBJ2-1; tentatively, D is TRBD2 (5 bases). The CDR3 totals 14 residues. The V gene lost 6 bases and the J gene lost 5 bases, with 14 bases spanning the gap. Germline CDR1 and CDR2: SGHDN and FVKESK. The CDR3 loop reads CASSLSTRNNEQFF. The DNA of the CDR3 is TGTGCCAGCAGTCTCTCCACTAGAAACAATGAGCAGTTCTTC.

The chain uses TRBV6-5 and TRBJ2-5; 8 nucleotides align to TRBD2. Germline CDR1 is MNHEY and CDR2 is SVGAGI. The junction had 8 bases not matched to a gene; V was cut back by 8 bases and J by 0 bases. CDR3 length: 15 residues. The CDR3 nucleotides are TGTGCCAGCGGCCTGACTAGCGCCTACCAAGAGACCCAGTACTTC. Translation: CASGLTSAYQETQYF.

The chain carries TRBV6-5 and TRBJ2-5; D is unresolved. The J call may be in error: the DNA end matches TRBJ2-7 better. This CDR3 region has 14 residues. Germline loops: CDR1 MNHEY, CDR2 SVGAGI. The CDR3 DNA is TGTGCCAGCAGTTACAATCCCAGCTCCTACGAGCAGTACTTC. Residues: CASSYNPSSYEQYF.

The chain joins TRBV9 to TRBJ2-7, with 9 nucleotides matching TRBD1. The CDR3 runs to 15 residues. V dropped 4 bases and J dropped 7; count of bases not matched to a gene: 12. From germline, CDR1 is SGDLS and CDR2 YYNGEE. The CDR3 region has the DNA TGTGCCAGCAGCTCAGGGACAGGGAGGGAGCAGGAGCAGTACTTC. It encodes CASSSGTGREQEQYF.

The chain carries TRBV29-1 and TRBJ2-7; weak D call: TRBD1 (6 bases). Germline values: CDR1 SQVTM, CDR2 ANQGSEA. This CDR3 comprises 12 residues. With 7 bases removed from V and 0 bases from J, the gap between germline ends came to 10 bases. CDR3 in DNA: TGCAGCGCCAGGGACAACTCCTACGAGCAGTACTTC. This translates into CSARDNSYEQYF.

This clone was recorded once. The rearrangement joins TRBV28 to TRBJ2-5, with D tentatively TRBD2 (6 bases). The end of the DNA aligns better with TRBJ2-7, so the J call may be wrong. This CDR3 contains 15 residues. Per the germline V gene, CDR1 is MDHEN and CDR2 is SYDVKM. The CDR3, as DNA: TGTGCCAGCAGTTTAAGGGCTAGCGCCTCCTACGAGCAGTACTTC. This encodes CASSLRASASYEQYF.

CDR3 sequence (DNA): TGTGCCAGCAGTGCGACATCCGGGACTGGCACAGATACGCAGTATTTT. It encodes CASSATSGTGTDTQYF. The rearrangement links TRBV6-6 to TRBJ2-3; possible D gene TRBD2, 6 bases. V lost 5 bases, J lost 1 base, and 16 bases lay in between. Germline V gene data show CDR1 as MNHNY and CDR2 as SVGAGI (reference sequence). The CDR3 contains 16 residues.

The V and J genes are TRBV27 and TRBJ1-5, with D possibly being TRBD1 (5 bases). This CDR3 spans 14 amino acids. V was cut by 1 base and J by 4 bases, with 8 bases left in between. Germline CDR1 reads MNHEY; CDR2 reads SMNVEV (reference sequence). The CDR3 bases are TGTGCCAGCAGTTTATGGGAGGGGAATCAGCCCCAGCATTTT. This gives the protein CASSLWEGNQPQHF.

This chain connects TRBV6-1 to TRBJ1-2; no clear D. The V gene's germline CDR1 is MNHNS and CDR2 SASEGT. The CDR3 totals 13 residues. The V end lost 3 bases, the J end lost 6 bases, and 11 bases lay between the germline ends. CDR3 residues: CASSDTSLDGYTF. Written as DNA, the CDR3 is TGTGCCAGCAGTGATACCAGTCTCGATGGCTACACCTTC.

This rearrangement joins TRBV7-2 to TRBJ2-7; 8 nucleotides match TRBD2. This CDR3 contains 18 residues. CDR1 and CDR2 from the germline V gene are SGHTA and FQGNSA. V gave up 5 bases and J gave up 3 bases; unmatched junction bases: 18. CDR3 coding DNA: TGTGCCAGCAGCCTTTGGGGGGCGGGAGGAACACTAAACTACGAGCAGTACTTC. This encodes CASSLWGAGGTLNYEQYF.

The chain carries TRBV7-8 and TRBJ2-7, with D possibly TRBD2 on 5 matching bases. Germline V CDR1 and CDR2: SGHVS, FQNEAQ. This CDR3 spans 13 amino acids. With 5 bases removed from V and 5 bases from J, the gap between germline ends came to 13 bases. DNA of the CDR3: TGTGCCAGCAGCCCGAGTGACTACGACGAGCAGTACTTC. Amino acid sequence: CASSPSDYDEQYF.

V usage is TRBV5-1 and J usage is TRBJ1-1; TRBD1 agrees at 7 bases. CDR1 and CDR2 from the germline V gene are SGHRS and YFSETQ. Trimming took 0 bases from V and 0 from J; bases not matched to a gene: 8. The CDR3 runs to 17 residues. This CDR3 is CASSLAGRGSMNTEAFF. In DNA form, the CDR3 reads TGCGCCAGCAGCTTGGCCGGCAGGGGGTCAATGAACACTGAAGCTTTCTTT.

The gene calls are TRBV28 and TRBJ2-1; TRBD2 aligns across 8 bases. CDR1 is MDHEN, CDR2 SYDVKM, per germline. J was trimmed by 5 bases and V by 5 bases; bases with no gene match: 5. The CDR3 contains 14 residues. This chain's CDR3 is CASSQSGSHNEQFF. The DNA for the CDR3 is TGTGCCAGCAGTCAAAGCGGGAGCCACAATGAGCAGTTCTTC.